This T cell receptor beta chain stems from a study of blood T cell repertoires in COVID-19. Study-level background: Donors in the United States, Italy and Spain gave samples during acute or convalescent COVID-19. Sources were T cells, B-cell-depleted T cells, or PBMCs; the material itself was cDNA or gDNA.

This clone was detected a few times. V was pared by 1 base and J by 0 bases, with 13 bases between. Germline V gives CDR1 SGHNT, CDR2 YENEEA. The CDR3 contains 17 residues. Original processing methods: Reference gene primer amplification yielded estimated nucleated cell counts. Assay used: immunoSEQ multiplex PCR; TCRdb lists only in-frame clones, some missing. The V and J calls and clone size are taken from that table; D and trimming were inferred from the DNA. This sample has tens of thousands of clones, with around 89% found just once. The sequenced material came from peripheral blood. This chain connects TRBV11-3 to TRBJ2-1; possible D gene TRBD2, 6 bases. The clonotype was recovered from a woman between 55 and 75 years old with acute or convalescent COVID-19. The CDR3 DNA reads TGTGCCAGCAGCTTAGCGGATGGGGGGAGCTCCTACAATGAGCAGTTCTTC. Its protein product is CASSLADGGSSYNEQFF.